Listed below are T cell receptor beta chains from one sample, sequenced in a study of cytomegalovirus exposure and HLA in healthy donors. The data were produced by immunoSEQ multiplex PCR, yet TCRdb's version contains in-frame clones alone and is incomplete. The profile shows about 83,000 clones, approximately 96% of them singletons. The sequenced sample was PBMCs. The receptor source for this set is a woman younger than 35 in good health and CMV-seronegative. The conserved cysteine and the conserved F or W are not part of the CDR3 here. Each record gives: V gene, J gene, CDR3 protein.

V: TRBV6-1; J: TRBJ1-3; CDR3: ASSESEGNTIY
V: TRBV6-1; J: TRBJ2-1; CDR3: ASSEGFGGRGIDEQF
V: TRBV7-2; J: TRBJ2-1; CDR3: ASSLLGTSGSPRYNEQF
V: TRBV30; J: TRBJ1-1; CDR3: AWRQAGAEAF
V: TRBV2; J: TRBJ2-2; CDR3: AGTSAGASTGELF
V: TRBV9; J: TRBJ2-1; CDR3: ASSATSRSYNEQF
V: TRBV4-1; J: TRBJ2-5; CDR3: ASSLVEGRWETQY
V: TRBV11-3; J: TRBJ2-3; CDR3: ASSLAGTSTDTQY
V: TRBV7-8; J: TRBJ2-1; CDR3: ASSFLGSSAGLTNEQF
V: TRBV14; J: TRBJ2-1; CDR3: ASSRSQGAGRQF
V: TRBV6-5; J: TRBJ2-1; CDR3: ASSAGTSGNEQF
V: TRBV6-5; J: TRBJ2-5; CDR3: ACTGSYQETQY
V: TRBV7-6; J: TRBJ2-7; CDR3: ASSPRRYSAEEQY
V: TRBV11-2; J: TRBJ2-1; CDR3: ASSLAFLGGKSSYNEQF
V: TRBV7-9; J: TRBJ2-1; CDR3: ASSPQLAEARNEQF
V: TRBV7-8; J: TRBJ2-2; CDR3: ASSERSGSNTGELF
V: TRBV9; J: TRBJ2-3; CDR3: ASSADSLTDTQY
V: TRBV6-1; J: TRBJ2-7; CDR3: ASSEGTDYEQY
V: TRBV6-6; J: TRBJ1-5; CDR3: ASSYLGDQPQH
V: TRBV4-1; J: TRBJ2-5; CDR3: ASSQDPTSSAWQETQY
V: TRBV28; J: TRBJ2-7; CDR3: ASSLVGTGVGEQY
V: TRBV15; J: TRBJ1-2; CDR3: ATSRDEGTIFYGYT
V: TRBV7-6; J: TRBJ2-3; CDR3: ASSQDYTKGKDTQY
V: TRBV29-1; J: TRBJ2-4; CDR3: SALSAGGPGYNIQY
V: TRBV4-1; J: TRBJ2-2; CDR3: ASRDRAANTGELF
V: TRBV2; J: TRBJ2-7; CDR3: AAGLLSSYEQY
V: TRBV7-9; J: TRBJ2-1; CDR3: ASSLTSGGGNEQF
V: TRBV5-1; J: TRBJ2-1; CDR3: ASSKDTNEQF
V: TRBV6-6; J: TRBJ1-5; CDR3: ASSLQGRDGQPQH
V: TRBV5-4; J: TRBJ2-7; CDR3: ASSLAGGPYEQY
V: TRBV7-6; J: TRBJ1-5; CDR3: ASSLAGPPNQPQH
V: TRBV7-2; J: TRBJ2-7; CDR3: ASSPLAVPHYEQY
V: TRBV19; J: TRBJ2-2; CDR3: ASQLGLSNTGELF
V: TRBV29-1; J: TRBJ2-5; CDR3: SVPTGLEETQY
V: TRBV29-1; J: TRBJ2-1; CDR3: SVEGQGSSYNEQF
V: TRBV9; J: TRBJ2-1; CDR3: ASSPHSITYNEQF
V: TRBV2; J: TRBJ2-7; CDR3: ASSDLSGGGPGYEQY
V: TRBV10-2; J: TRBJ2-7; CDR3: ASSESTIGYEQY
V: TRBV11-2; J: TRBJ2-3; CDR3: ASSLDHRPYGTPAVDTQY
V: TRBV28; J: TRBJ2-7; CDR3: ASDTGSNEQY
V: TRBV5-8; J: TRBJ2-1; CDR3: ASSLGLADTNEQF